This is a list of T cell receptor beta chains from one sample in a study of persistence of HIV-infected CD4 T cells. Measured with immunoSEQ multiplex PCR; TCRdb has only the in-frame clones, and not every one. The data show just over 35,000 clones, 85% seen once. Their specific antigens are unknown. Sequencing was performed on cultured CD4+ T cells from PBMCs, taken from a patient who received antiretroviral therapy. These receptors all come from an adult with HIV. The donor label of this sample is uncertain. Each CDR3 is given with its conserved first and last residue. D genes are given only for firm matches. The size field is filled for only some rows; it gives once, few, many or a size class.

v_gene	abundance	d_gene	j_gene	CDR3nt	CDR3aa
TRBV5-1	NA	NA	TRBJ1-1	TGCGCCAGCAGCTTGGGAGGCGGCAGTGGGGCTTTCTTT	CASSLGGGSGAFF
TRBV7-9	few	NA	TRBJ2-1	TGTGCCAGCAGCTTAGTCTCAGGGGGGTCGTTCCATGAGCAGTTCTTC	CASSLVSGGSFHEQFF
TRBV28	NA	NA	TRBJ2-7	TGTGCCAGCAGTTTAACGGCTGGTCCCCTCTACGAGCAGTACTTC	CASSLTAGPLYEQYF
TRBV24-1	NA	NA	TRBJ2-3	TGTGCCACCAGTGATTTGGGAGATTCTAGCACAGATACGCAGTATTTT	CATSDLGDSSTDTQYF
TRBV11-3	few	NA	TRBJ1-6	TGTGCCAGCAGCTTAAAGCCGGATTCACCCCTCCACTTT	CASSLKPDSPLHF
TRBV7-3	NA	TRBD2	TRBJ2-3	TGTGCCAGCAGCCCGCCTACAGCGGGGGGCCTCAGGGATACGCAGTATTTT	CASSPPTAGGLRDTQYF
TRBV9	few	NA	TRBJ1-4	TGTGCCAGCAGCGTAGGTCCTACTAATGAAAAACTGTTTTTT	CASSVGPTNEKLFF
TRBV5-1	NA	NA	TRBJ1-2	TGCGCCAGCAGCTTATCGGAAGGCTACACCTTC	CASSLSEGYTF
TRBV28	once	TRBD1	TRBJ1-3	TGTGCCAGCAGTTTATCGGGGACAGGGTTTGGAAACACCATATATTTT	CASSLSGTGFGNTIYF
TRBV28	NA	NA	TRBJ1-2	TGTGCCAGCAGTTTAGCGAACTATGGCTACACCTTC	CASSLANYGYTF
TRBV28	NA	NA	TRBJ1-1	TGTGCCAGCAGTTTAAGATCGGTGACTGAAGCTTTCTTT	CASSLRSVTEAFF
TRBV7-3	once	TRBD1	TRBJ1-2	TGTGCCAGCAGCGAAAGTGGGGAGGGGGCTTATGGCTACACCTTC	CASSESGEGAYGYTF
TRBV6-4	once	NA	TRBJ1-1	TGTGCCAGCAGTCTAACATCGAACACTGAAGCTTTCTTT	CASSLTSNTEAFF
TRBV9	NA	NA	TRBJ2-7	TGTGCCAGCAGCGTTACGGGGGGCAGGGAAGAGCAGTACTTC	CASSVTGGREEQYF
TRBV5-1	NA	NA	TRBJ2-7	TGCGCCAGCAGCTTCGGGGAGGCCTACGAGCAGTACTTC	CASSFGEAYEQYF
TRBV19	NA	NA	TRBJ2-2	TGTGCCAGTAGTTTTAACACCGGGGAGCTGTTTTTT	CASSFNTGELFF
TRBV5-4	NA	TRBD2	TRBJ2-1	TGTGCCAGCAGCAAACTAGCGGGGGGGCTTTACAATGAGCAGTTCTTC	CASSKLAGGLYNEQFF
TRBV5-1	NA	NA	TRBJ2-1	TGCGCCAGCAGCTTGATAGGGGGGGACCTGAATGAGCAGTTCTTC	CASSLIGGDLNEQFF
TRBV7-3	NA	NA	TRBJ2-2	TGTGCCAGCAGCCCGCCCGCCGGGGAGCTGTTTTTT	CASSPPAGELFF
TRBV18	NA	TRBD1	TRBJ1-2	TGTGCCAGCTCACCAGGGGCGACAGGGTTCTATGGCTACACCTTC	CASSPGATGFYGYTF
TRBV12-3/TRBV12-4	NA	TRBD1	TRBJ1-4	TGTGCCAGCAGTTTAACAGGGGGCGAAAAACTGTTTTTT	CASSLTGGEKLFF
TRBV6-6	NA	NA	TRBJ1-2	TGTGCCAGCGTACAGGGACTTTGGAACATAGGCTCCTTC	CASVQGLWNIGSF
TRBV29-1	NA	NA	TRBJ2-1	TGCAGCGTTACTGGAGGGGCTAGCTCCTACAATGAGCAGTTCTTC	CSVTGGASSYNEQFF
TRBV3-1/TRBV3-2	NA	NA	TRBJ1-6	TGTGCCAGCAGCCGAGGTAGTTTAGATTCACCCCTCCACTTT	CASSRGSLDSPLHF
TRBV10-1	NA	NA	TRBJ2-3	TGCGCCAGCGGCCTGGGTGATACGCAGTATTTT	CASGLGDTQYF
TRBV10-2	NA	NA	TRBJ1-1	TGCGCCAGCAGTGAGTCCGTTAGGGCTTTCTTT	CASSESVRAFF
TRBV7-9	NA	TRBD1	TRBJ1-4	TGTGCCAGCAGCTCCGGGACAGCAACTAATGAAAAACTGTTTTTT	CASSSGTATNEKLFF
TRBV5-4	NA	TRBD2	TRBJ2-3	TGTGCCAGCAGCGCTGGACTAGTGAGCACAGATACGCAGTATTTT	CASSAGLVSTDTQYF
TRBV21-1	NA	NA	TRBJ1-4	TGTGCCAGCAGCCACTTGGGACCCCCAGGAAGGGAAAAACTGTTTTTT	CASSHLGPPGREKLFF
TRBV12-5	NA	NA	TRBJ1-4	TGTGCTAGTGGTTTGTCGGAGGGGTCGGAACTGTTTTTT	CASGLSEGSELFF
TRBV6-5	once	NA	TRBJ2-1	TGTGCCAGCAGTCCCCTACTAGTTAATGAGCAGTTCTTC	CASSPLLVNEQFF
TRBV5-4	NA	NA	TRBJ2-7	TGTGCCAGCAGCACGGGACCTGATGGCGAGCAGTACTTC	CASSTGPDGEQYF
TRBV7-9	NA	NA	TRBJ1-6	TGTGCCAGCAGCTTAAACGCCATAGACACTAATTCACCCCTCCACTTT	CASSLNAIDTNSPLHF
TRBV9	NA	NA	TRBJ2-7	TGTGCCAGCAGCCGGAGGACCGCTAAAACCTACGAGCAGTACTTC	CASSRRTAKTYEQYF
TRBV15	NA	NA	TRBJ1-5	TGTGCCACCAGCAGAGCCGGGAGGGCGGAGAGCAATCAGCCCCAGCATTTT	CATSRAGRAESNQPQHF
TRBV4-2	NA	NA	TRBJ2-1	TGTGCCAGCAGCCAAGATTCGCGGGGGCTGATGAATGAGCAGTTCTTC	CASSQDSRGLMNEQFF
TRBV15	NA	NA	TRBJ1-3	TGTGCCACCAGCAATTCTAGGGATCCTGGAAACACCATATATTTT	CATSNSRDPGNTIYF
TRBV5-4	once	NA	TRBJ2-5	TGTGCCAGCAGCTTGGGGGGGTCTGAACAAGAGACCCAGTACTTC	CASSLGGSEQETQYF
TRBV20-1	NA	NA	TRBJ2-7	TGCAGTGCTAGCAGGGAGGCCGAGCAGTACTTC	CSASREAEQYF
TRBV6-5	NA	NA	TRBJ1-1	TGTGCCAGCATGAGGGATACGAACACTGAAGCTTTCTTT	CASMRDTNTEAFF
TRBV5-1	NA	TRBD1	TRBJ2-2	TGCGCCAGCAGCTTCTCCGGGACAGTCTCTACCGGGGAGCTGTTTTTT	CASSFSGTVSTGELFF